Each of the 30 T cell receptor beta chains below was sequenced from the same sample in a study of blood T cell repertoires in COVID-19. The data were produced by immunoSEQ multiplex PCR, yet TCRdb's version contains in-frame clones alone and is incomplete. The data contain 150,000 to 180,000 clones, around 85% of them seen just once; the ten biggest clones take up about 31%. The source material was peripheral blood. Receptor source: a woman aged 55-69 years with acute or convalescent COVID-19.

The chain couples TRBV6-1 to TRBJ2-4; a possible D gene is TRBD2 (6 bases). Germline CDR1 and CDR2: MNHNS and SASEGT. CDR3 size: 16 residues. V was cut by 4 bases and J by 4 bases, with 17 bases left in between. CDR3 in amino acids: CASSAQAEGLKNIQYF. CDR3 coding DNA: TGTGCCAGCAGTGCCCAGGCGGAGGGACTGAAAAACATTCAGTACTTC.

This rearrangement joins TRBV30 to TRBJ1-2, with 9 bases that match TRBD1. V trimming: 2 bases; J trimming: 8 bases; junction bases outside the gene matches: 18. The CDR3 runs 17 residues. The germline CDR1 and CDR2 sequences are GTSNPN and SVGIG (reference sequence). The CDR3 sequence: CAWSPGTHRDRARGYTF. Written as DNA, the CDR3 is TGTGCCTGGAGTCCCGGTACCCACCGGGACAGGGCGAGAGGCTACACCTTC.

The chain carries TRBV30 and TRBJ1-3; possible D gene TRBD1, 6 bases. V was clipped by 3 bases and J by 0 bases, with 12 bases between them. The CDR3 runs 15 residues. Germline V gene data show CDR1 as GTSNPN and CDR2 as SVGIG (reference sequence). The chain's CDR3 is CAWSTQGISGNTIYF. For the CDR3, the DNA is TGTGCCTGGAGCACACAGGGTATCTCTGGAAACACCATATATTTT. The complete variable domain, with remaining parts taken from reference TRBV30 and TRBJ1-3, reads SQTIHQWPATLVQPVGSPLSLECTVEGTSNPNLYWYRQAAGRGLQLLFYSVGIGQISSEVPQNLSASRPQDRQFILSSKKLLLSDSGFYLCAWSTQGISGNTIYFGEGSWLTVV.

The rearrangement joins TRBV28 to TRBJ2-2, with 7 positions matching TRBD1. CDR1 and CDR2 from the germline V gene are MDHEN and SYDVKM. The length of the CDR3 is 16 residues. V dropped 3 bases and J dropped 0; count of bases not matched to a gene: 4. The CDR3 loop is CASSFRGQTNTGELFF. The CDR3 nucleotides are TGTGCCAGCAGTTTCCGGGGACAGACGAACACCGGGGAGCTGTTTTTT.

The rearrangement links TRBV28 to TRBJ1-2; 9 bases map to TRBD1. The CDR3 sequence is 12 residues long. The V gene end was trimmed by 10 bases and the J gene end by 6 bases; junction bases not matched to a gene: 6. CDR1 is MDHEN and CDR2 is SYDVKM in the germline V gene. The CDR3 nucleotides are TGTGCCAACGGCGGGACAGGGAATGGCTACACCTTC. It encodes CANGGTGNGYTF.

The CDR3 reads CASSQSDRNTEAFF. The CDR3 bases are TGTGCCAGCAGCCAGAGCGACAGGAACACTGAAGCTTTCTTT. The chain recombines TRBV3-1 (or the pseudogene TRBV3-2) with TRBJ1-1, with D maybe TRBD1 (5 bases). The CDR3 length is 14 residues. The V gene's germline CDR1 is LGHDT and CDR2 YNNKEL (reference sequence). Between the trimmed V and J ends, which lost 3 bases and 1 base, there was a span of 9 bases.

The CDR3 DNA sequence: TGCGCCAGCAGCCCGACAGGGGTTAATGAAAAACTGTTTTTT. It yields the protein CASSPTGVNEKLFF. J is TRBJ1-4 and V is TRBV5-1; TRBD1 aligns across 8 bases. The CDR3 is 14 residues long. Per germline, CDR1 SGHRS and CDR2 YFSETQ. V was clipped by 4 bases and J by 4 bases; unmatched bases: 3.

This chain connects TRBV5-1 to TRBJ2-5; 13 bases match TRBD2. This CDR3 spans 17 amino acids. Germline trimming cut 2 bases from V and 5 bases from J; bases unmatched to any gene: 9. CDR1 is SGHRS and CDR2 is YFSETQ in the germline V gene. The CDR3, as DNA: TGCGCCAGCAGCTTAAACTCCGCGACTAGCGGGGGGGAGACCCAGTACTTC. Translated: CASSLNSATSGGETQYF.

The rearrangement links TRBV5-1 to TRBJ1-2; tentative D call: TRBD1 (5 bases). Trimming left V 0 bases short and J 6 bases short, with 12 bases between. The CDR3 sequence is 14 residues long. The germline V gene encodes CDR1 SGHRS and CDR2 YFSETQ. In nucleotides, the CDR3 is TGCGCCAGCAGCTTGGGGGCCGGCAGGGATGGCTACACCTTC. The encoded protein is CASSLGAGRDGYTF.

This chain joins TRBV19 and TRBJ1-5; 7 bases map to TRBD1. The V gene end was trimmed by 7 bases and the J gene end by 0 bases; junction bases not matched to a gene: 6. The CDR3 has 15 residues. CDR1 LNHDA and CDR2 SQIVND come from the germline V gene (reference sequence). The CDR3 coding sequence is TGTGCCAGTAATGTTGGGACAGTTAGCAATCAGCCCCAGCATTTT. Its protein is CASNVGTVSNQPQHF.

With regard to this clone: The identical CDR3 is also encoded by other nucleotide sequences in the sample. The rearrangement joins TRBV10-3 to TRBJ1-2; D not resolved. This CDR3 region has 14 residues. Trimming removed 3 bases from V and 2 bases from J, with 10 bases in between. The germline V gene has CDR1 ENHRY and CDR2 SYGVKD. Here the CDR3 reads CAISDPPGNYGYTF. The CDR3 coding sequence is TGTGCCATCAGTGATCCACCGGGGAACTATGGCTACACCTTC.

This chain links TRBV10-1 with TRBJ1-4; D unresolved. CDR3 size: 14 residues. Germline V gene lookup returns CDR1 WNHNN and CDR2 SYGVQD (reference sequence). V dropped 0 bases and J dropped 7 bases, with 9 bases sitting between them. CDR3 nucleotides: TGCGCCAGCAGTGAGTCCGGTGGGAGTGAAAAACTGTTTTTT. As protein: CASSESGGSEKLFF.

The sample holds a few counts of this clone. The rearrangement links TRBV7-9 to TRBJ1-2; TRBD1 agrees at 10 bases. Germline CDR1 reads SEHNR; CDR2 reads FQNEAQ (reference sequence). V lost 5 bases to trimming and J lost 6 bases; unmatched junction nucleotides: 6. The CDR3 is made up of 14 amino acids. CDR3 nucleotide sequence: TGTGCCAGCAGCCCGGGACAGGGGTATCATGGCTACACCTTC. It is translated as CASSPGQGYHGYTF.

This chain uses TRBV15 with TRBJ1-4; D is ambiguous. There are 16 residues in the CDR3. Between the trimmed V and J ends, which lost 3 bases and 6 bases, there was a span of 17 bases. Germline CDR1 is LNHNV and CDR2 is YYDKDF (reference sequence). The CDR3 is CATSSGPGSSDEKLFF. The DNA of the CDR3 is TGTGCCACCAGCAGCGGCCCCGGGAGCTCCGATGAAAAACTGTTTTTT.

This sequence joins TRBV14 and TRBJ1-6, with D possibly matching TRBD1 (6 bases). Trimming removed 0 bases at V and 9 bases at J, with 15 bases between. CDR1 SGHDN and CDR2 FVKESK come from the germline V gene. The CDR3 runs 16 residues. The CDR3: CASSQDVPGAISPLHF. DNA for the CDR3: TGTGCCAGCAGCCAAGATGTCCCAGGGGCGATTTCACCCCTCCACTTT.

The V gene is TRBV7-9, the J gene TRBJ1-2; possible D gene TRBD1, 5 bases. This CDR3 is built from 14 residues. From germline, CDR1 is SEHNR and CDR2 FQNEAQ (reference sequence). V lost 7 bases to trimming and J lost 1 base, with 13 bases between them. CDR3 region: CASTDGQNNYGYTF. The CDR3 bases are TGTGCCAGCACCGATGGACAAAATAACTATGGCTACACCTTC.

The chain couples TRBV4-1 to TRBJ1-1; unclear D gene. Germline V gives CDR1 MGHRA, CDR2 YSYEKL. The CDR3 consists of 15 residues. Trimming stripped 1 base from V and 3 bases from J, with 12 bases between. In nucleotides, the CDR3 is TGCGCCAGCAGCCAAGGGCGAGTGGCGGACACTGAAGCTTTCTTT. Translating it yields CASSQGRVADTEAFF.

V is TRBV15 and J is TRBJ1-6; D not certain. Germline CDR1 LNHNV, CDR2 YYDKDF (reference sequence). The CDR3 has 17 amino acids. V was pared by 5 bases and J by 0 bases, with 14 bases between. The CDR3 region is CATSPTILSSYNSPLHF. The DNA for the CDR3 is TGTGCCACCAGCCCAACTATCTTGAGCTCCTATAATTCACCCCTCCACTTT. Filled out from reference TRBV15 and TRBJ1-6, the complete variable domain reads DAMVIQNPRYQVTQFGKPVTLSCSQTLNHNVMYWYQQKSSQAPKLLFHYYDKDFNNEADTPDNFQSRRPNTSFCFLDIRSPGLGDTAMYLCATSPTILSSYNSPLHFGNGTRLTVT.

This sequence joins TRBV5-1 and TRBJ1-4; 10 nucleotides line up with TRBD1. This CDR3 is 14 amino acids long. The germline CDR1 and CDR2 sequences are SGHRS and YFSETQ. V lost 5 bases and J lost 8; bases outside the gene matches: 6. CDR3 DNA: TGCGCCAGCAGGTCGGGACAGGGGAACGAAAAACTGTTTTTT. Translated: CASRSGQGNEKLFF.

This clone was seen only a few times. This rearrangement joins TRBV10-1 to TRBJ1-1, with 7 bases identical to TRBD1. The V gene's germline CDR1 is WNHNN and CDR2 SYGVQD (reference sequence). The CDR3 loop spans 13 amino acids. The V and J ends lost 4 bases and 4 bases, in that order; junction bases with no gene match: 3. For the CDR3, the DNA is TGCGCCAGCAGTGGACAGGGCGGCACTGAAGCTTTCTTT. As protein: CASSGQGGTEAFF.

This clone appeared a single time. The chain has TRBV4-1 and TRBJ2-5; D perhaps matches TRBD1 (5 bases). Deletions cut 2 bases from V and 4 bases from J, with 17 bases between. Germline V gene lookup returns CDR1 MGHRA and CDR2 YSYEKL. There are 16 residues in the CDR3. DNA of the CDR3: TGCGCCAGCAGCCAAAGGTCCGCTGGGGCCCCAGAGACCCAGTACTTC. Protein product: CASSQRSAGAPETQYF.

The chain is built from TRBV10-3 and TRBJ1-1, with D maybe TRBD1 (5 bases). Per the germline V gene, CDR1 is ENHRY and CDR2 is SYGVKD. The CDR3 is 14 residues long. V was clipped by 7 bases and J by 3 bases, with 15 bases between them. The CDR3 DNA is TGTGCCATCAAGCGGGGGGAGGGCCACACTGAAGCTTTCTTT. It yields the protein CAIKRGEGHTEAFF.

The gene calls are TRBV12-3 or TRBV12-4 and TRBJ1-2; D is possibly TRBD1 (6 bases). The CDR3 extends over 13 amino acids. The germline V and J ends were trimmed by 7 bases and 4 bases, with 13 bases remaining between them. The CDR3 nucleotides are TGTGCCAGCAAAACAGGGAAAGGCTATGGCTACACCTTC. It encodes CASKTGKGYGYTF.

This clone was picked up a small number of times. The rearrangement uses TRBV20-1 and TRBJ2-2; D not certain. V was clipped by 5 bases and J by 6 bases, with 7 bases between them. Per germline, CDR1 DFQATT and CDR2 SNEGSKA (reference sequence). This CDR3 is 11 amino acids long. CDR3 in amino acids: CSAASAGELFF. CDR3 DNA: TGCAGTGCTGCGAGCGCCGGGGAGCTGTTTTTT.

The gene calls are TRBV7-9 and TRBJ1-1; D is undetermined. V lost 1 base and J 6 bases, leaving 9 bases between the germline ends. Germline V gene data show CDR1 as SEHNR and CDR2 as FQNEAQ (reference sequence). This CDR3 has 13 amino acids. DNA for the CDR3: TGTGCCAGCAGCTTAGGCCGGGGTGCTGAAGCTTTCTTT. Translation: CASSLGRGAEAFF. Together with reference TRBV7-9 and TRBJ1-1, the CDR3 gives the full variable domain: DTGVSQNPRHKITKRGQNVTFRCDPISEHNRLYWYRQTLGQGPEFLTYFQNEAQLEKSRLLSDRFSAERPKGSFSTLEIQRTEQGDSAMYLCASSLGRGAEAFFGQGTRLTVV.

The chain employs TRBV7-9 and TRBJ1-1; TRBD1 matches 7 bases. J lost 3 bases, V lost 2 bases, and 3 bases had no gene match. The CDR3 spans 14 residues. Germline lookup yields CDR1 SEHNR and CDR2 FQNEAQ (reference sequence). The CDR3 DNA sequence: TGTGCCAGCAGCTTACATCAGGGGGACACTGAAGCTTTCTTT. Protein sequence: CASSLHQGDTEAFF. The full variable domain, its missing parts supplied by reference TRBV7-9 and TRBJ1-1, is DTGVSQNPRHKITKRGQNVTFRCDPISEHNRLYWYRQTLGQGPEFLTYFQNEAQLEKSRLLSDRFSAERPKGSFSTLEIQRTEQGDSAMYLCASSLHQGDTEAFFGQGTRLTVV.

In its sample, this clone was seen once. The chain links TRBV12-1 to TRBJ2-4; whether TRBD1, the table's D call, matches the DNA was not checked. TRBV12-1 is tagged as a pseudogene. This CDR3 spans 13 amino acids. DNA of the CDR3: TGTGCCAGCTCCCCCGGTCCCAGGGACATTCAGTACTTC. Amino acid sequence: CASSPGPRDIQYF.

The V and J genes are TRBV27 and TRBJ1-2; 7 bases fit TRBD1. Trimming cost V 5 bases and J 4 bases; bases outside gene matches: 10. Germline V gives CDR1 MNHEY, CDR2 SMNVEV (reference sequence). CDR3 length equals 15 residues. CDR3 residues: CASSHIPRGVYGYTF. The CDR3 DNA follows: TGTGCCAGCAGTCACATACCCAGGGGGGTCTATGGCTACACCTTC.

The rearrangement joins TRBV21-1 to TRBJ2-1; the table's D call of TRBD1 was not tested on the DNA. TRBV21-1 is designated a pseudogene. The CDR3 consists of 15 residues. The CDR3 spells CASSKRGISYNEQFF. For the CDR3, the DNA is TGTGCCAGCAGCAAAAGGGGGATCTCCTACAATGAGCAGTTCTTC.

The chain employs TRBV5-1 and TRBJ2-2; no clear D. Germline V CDR1 and CDR2: SGHRS, YFSETQ. V was clipped by 0 bases and J by 0 bases, with 6 bases between them. This CDR3 has 15 residues. CDR3 nucleotides: TGCGCCAGCAGCTTGGAAACAGCGAACACCGGGGAGCTGTTTTTT. It yields the protein CASSLETANTGELFF. Full variable domain (rest looked up from reference TRBV5-1 and TRBJ2-2): KAGVTQTPRYLIKTRGQQVTLSCSPISGHRSVSWYQQTPGQGLQFLFEYFSETQRNKGNFPGRFSGRQFSNSRSEMNVSTLELGDSALYLCASSLETANTGELFFGEGSRLTVL.